Reported below is one TCR beta chain. This clonotype was counted many times. Its target antigen remains unknown. Qualities for individual bases were not recorded, and no much larger clone is one base off. These data are taken from a study of CD8+CD57+ T cells in acquired aplastic anemia (dated by TCRdb to the late 2010s). Concerning the study at large: Extracted DNA from sorted CD4+ and CD8+ cells averaged around 3.2 ug, ranging from roughly 0.17 to 30 ug. The full study reports these points: Roughly 31 CD8+ CDR3 sequences were shared between patients and controls but appeared highly expressed in patients and within their immunodominant clones. CD8+ Simpson's diversity did not differ significantly between patients and healthy controls (P=0.060).

In this study, sorted CD4+ and CD8+ T cells from the blood of healthy subjects and of severe aplastic anemia patients had their TCR repertoires deep-sequenced. Ficoll-Paque density gradient centrifugation was used to isolate peripheral blood mononuclear cells. CD4+ and CD8+ T cells were sorted by FACS or magnetic beads before DNA extraction. Genomic DNA served as template for TCR beta VDJ combination and CDR3 sequence profiling. TCR repertoire sequencing was run on an Illumina HiSeq 2000. From the authors' description of their analysis: Repertoires were assessed using TRBV/TRBJ rearrangement plots, CDR3 size and DJ length profiles, and Simpson's diversity index. The most abundant DNA sequence in the deep sequencing data was defined as the immunodominant clone. CDR3 amino acid sequences were screened for sharing across subjects and compared with published repertoires and the VDJdb database. Clones were called with MiXCR by TCRdb after fastp trimmed the public reads at Q25, and only in-frame beta chains were retained. For every CDR3 protein sequence, its rows merge into one entry that carries the most common genes and DNA. For this entry, the V and J calls and clone size follow TCRdb and not the study's own pipeline. The sample table contains some 280,000 distinct CDR3 sequences; only one count was recorded for roughly three fifths of them. The ten largest clones represent less than 9.5% of the sample.

Relative to germline, V is 5 bases shorter and J is 3 bases shorter, with 12 bases between their ends. CDR1 and CDR2 are read off the germline V gene (reference sequence) as LGHDT and YNNKEL. Including cysteine and phenylalanine, the CDR3 has 14 amino acids. The retained sequence is limited to the CDR3, 42 bases, with the frame set at the first base. The sequencing sample was made of sorted CD4+, CD8+, or CD8+CD57+ T cells (not recorded which) from PBMCs. The sequence was obtained from a human donor with severe aplastic anemia or a healthy control (not recorded which). The sequence joins TRBV3-1 to TRBJ2-3, with no reliable assignment of the D segment. The CDR3 amino acid sequence is: CASSKLVGTDTQYF. The DNA sequence is TGTGCCAGCAGCAAACTTGTAGGGACAGATACGCAGTATTTT.